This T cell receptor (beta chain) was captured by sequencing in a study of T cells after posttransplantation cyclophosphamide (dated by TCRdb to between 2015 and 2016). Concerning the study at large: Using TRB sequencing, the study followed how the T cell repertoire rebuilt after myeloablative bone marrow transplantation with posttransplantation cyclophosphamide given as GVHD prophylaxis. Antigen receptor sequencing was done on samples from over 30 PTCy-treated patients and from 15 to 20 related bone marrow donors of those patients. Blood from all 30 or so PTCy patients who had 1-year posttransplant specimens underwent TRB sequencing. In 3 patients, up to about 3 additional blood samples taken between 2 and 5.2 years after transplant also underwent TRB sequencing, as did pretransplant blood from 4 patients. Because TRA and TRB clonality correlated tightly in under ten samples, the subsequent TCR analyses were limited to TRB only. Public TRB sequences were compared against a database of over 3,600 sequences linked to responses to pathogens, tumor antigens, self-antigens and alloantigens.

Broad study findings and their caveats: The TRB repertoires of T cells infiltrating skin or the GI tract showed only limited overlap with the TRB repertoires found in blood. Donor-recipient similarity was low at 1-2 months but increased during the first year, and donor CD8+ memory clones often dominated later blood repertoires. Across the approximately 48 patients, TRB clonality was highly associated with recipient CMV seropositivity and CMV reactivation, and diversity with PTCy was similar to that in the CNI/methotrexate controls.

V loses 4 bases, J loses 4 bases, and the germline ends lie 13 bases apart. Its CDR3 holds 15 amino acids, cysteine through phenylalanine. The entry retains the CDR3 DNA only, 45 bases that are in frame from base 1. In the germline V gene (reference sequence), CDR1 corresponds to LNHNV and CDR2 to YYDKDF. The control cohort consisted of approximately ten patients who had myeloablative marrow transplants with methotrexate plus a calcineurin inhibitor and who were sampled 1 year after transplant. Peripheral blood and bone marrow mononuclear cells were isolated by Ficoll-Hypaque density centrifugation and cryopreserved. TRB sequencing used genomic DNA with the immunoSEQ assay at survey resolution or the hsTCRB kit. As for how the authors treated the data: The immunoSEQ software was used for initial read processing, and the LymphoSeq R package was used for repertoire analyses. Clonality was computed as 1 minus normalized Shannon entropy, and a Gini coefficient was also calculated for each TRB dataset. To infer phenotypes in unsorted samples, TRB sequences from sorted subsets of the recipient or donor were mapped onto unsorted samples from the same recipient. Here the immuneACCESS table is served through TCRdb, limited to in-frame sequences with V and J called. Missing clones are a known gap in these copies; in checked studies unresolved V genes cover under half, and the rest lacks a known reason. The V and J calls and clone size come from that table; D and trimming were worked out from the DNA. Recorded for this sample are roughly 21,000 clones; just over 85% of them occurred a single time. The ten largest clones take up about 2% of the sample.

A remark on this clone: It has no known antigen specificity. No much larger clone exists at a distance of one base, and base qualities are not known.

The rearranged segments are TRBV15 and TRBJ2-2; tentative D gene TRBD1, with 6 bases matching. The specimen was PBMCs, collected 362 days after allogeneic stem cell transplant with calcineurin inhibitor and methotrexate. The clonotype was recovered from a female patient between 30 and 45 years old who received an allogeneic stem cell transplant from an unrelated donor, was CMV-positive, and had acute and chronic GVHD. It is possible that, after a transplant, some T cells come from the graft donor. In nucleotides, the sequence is TGTGCCACCAGCACGCCGGGACAACTCACCGGGGAGCTGTTTTTT. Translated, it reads CATSTPGQLTGELFF.